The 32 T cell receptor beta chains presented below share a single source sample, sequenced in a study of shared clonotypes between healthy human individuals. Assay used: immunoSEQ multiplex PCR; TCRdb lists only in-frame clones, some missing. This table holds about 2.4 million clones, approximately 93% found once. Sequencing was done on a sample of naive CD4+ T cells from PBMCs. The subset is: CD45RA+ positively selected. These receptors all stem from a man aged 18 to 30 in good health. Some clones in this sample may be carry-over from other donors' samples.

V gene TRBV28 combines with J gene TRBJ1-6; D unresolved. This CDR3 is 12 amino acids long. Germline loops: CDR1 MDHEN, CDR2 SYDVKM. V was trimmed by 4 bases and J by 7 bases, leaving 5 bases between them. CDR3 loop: CASSWVNSPLHF. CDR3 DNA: TGTGCCAGCAGTTGGGTCAATTCACCCCTCCACTTT.

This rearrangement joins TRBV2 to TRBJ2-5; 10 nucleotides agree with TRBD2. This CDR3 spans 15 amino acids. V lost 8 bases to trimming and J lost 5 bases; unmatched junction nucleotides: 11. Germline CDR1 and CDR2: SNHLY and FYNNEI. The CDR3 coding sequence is TGTGCCAGCGGATCCCTGAGCGGGAGGGGGGAGACCCAGTACTTC. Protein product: CASGSLSGRGETQYF.

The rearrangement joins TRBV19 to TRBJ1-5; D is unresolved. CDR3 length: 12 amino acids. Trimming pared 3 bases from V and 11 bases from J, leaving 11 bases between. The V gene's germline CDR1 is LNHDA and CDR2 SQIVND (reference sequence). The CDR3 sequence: CASSIRDRTQHF. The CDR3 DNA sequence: TGTGCCAGTAGTATTCGGGATAGGACCCAGCATTTT.

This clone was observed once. In DNA, the CDR3 is TGTGCCAGCACGACTAGCGGGAGGGGGTTCCAAGAGACCCAGTACTTC. Its protein product is CASTTSGRGFQETQYF. The genes are TRBV2 and TRBJ2-5; TRBD2 aligns across 14 bases. Germline V gene data show CDR1 as SNHLY and CDR2 as FYNNEI. The CDR3 consists of 16 residues. The J segment lost 1 base and the V segment lost 7 bases, leaving 5 bases of the junction unmatched.

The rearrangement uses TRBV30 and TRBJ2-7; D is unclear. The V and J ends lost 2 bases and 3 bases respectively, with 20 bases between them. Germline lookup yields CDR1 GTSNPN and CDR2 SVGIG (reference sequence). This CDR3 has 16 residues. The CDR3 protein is CAWSKRDLRDLYEQYF. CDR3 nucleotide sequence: TGTGCCTGGAGTAAGCGAGACCTACGAGATCTCTACGAGCAGTACTTC.

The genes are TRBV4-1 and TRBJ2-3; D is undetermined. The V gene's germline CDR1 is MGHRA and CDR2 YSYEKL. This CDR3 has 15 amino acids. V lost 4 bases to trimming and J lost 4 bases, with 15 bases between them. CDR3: CASSPRTGPPDTQYF. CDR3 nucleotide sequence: TGCGCCAGCAGCCCAAGGACGGGTCCCCCAGATACGCAGTATTTT.

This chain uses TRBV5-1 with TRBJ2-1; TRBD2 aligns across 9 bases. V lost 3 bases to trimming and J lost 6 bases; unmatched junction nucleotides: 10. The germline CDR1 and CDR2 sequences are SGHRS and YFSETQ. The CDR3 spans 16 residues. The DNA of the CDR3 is TGCGCCAGCAGCTCGAAGACTAGCGGAGGATTCAATGAGCAGTTCTTC. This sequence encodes CASSSKTSGGFNEQFF.

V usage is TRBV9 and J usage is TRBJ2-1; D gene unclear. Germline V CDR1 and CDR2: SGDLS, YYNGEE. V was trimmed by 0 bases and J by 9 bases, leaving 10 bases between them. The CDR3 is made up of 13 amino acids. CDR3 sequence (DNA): TGTGCCAGCAGCGTAGGGCAGTGGACTGAGCAGTTCTTC. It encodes CASSVGQWTEQFF.

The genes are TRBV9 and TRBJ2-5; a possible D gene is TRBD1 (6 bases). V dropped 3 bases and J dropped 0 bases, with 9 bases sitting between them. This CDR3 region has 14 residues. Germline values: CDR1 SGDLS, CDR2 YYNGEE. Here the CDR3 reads CASSGQAYQETQYF. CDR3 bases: TGTGCCAGCAGCGGACAGGCGTACCAAGAGACCCAGTACTTC.

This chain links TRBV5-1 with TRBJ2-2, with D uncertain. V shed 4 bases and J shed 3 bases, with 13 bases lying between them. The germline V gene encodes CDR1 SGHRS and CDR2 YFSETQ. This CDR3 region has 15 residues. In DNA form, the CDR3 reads TGCGCCAGCAGCGGCCGGGTGGCAGACACCGGGGAGCTGTTTTTT. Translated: CASSGRVADTGELFF.

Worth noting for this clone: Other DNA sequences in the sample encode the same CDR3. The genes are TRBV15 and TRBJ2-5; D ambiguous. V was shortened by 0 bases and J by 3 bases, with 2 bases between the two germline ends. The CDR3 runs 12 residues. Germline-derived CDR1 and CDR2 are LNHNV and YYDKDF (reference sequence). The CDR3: CATSRDKETQYF. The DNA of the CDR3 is TGTGCCACCAGCAGAGATAAAGAGACCCAGTACTTC.

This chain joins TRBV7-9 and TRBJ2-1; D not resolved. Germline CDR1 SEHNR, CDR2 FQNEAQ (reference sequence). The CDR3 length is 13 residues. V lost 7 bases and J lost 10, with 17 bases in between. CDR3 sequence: CASTRVQSREQFF. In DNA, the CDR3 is TGTGCCAGCACGAGAGTGCAGTCCAGGGAGCAGTTCTTC.

CDR3 in amino acids: CASSLGLAGTGELFF. Written as DNA, the CDR3 is TGTGCCAGCAGCTTAGGACTAGCGGGAACCGGGGAGCTGTTTTTT. The V and J genes are TRBV7-6 and TRBJ2-2; the match to TRBD2 covers 11 bases. The J segment lost 5 bases and the V segment lost 1 base, leaving 0 bases of the junction unmatched. There are 15 residues in the CDR3. Germline CDR1 and CDR2: SGHVS and FNYEAQ.

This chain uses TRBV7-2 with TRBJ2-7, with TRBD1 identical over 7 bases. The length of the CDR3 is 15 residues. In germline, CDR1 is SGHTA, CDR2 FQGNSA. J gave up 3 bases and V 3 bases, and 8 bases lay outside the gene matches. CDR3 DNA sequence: TGTGCCAGCAGCTTGAAACCGGGACAGAACTACGAGCAGTACTTC. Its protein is CASSLKPGQNYEQYF. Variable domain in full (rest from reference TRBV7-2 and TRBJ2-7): GAGVSQSPSNKVTEKGKDVELRCDPISGHTALYWYRQSLGQGLEFLIYFQGNSAPDKSGLPSDRFSAERTGGSVSTLTIQRTQQEDSAVYLCASSLKPGQNYEQYFGPGTRLTVT.

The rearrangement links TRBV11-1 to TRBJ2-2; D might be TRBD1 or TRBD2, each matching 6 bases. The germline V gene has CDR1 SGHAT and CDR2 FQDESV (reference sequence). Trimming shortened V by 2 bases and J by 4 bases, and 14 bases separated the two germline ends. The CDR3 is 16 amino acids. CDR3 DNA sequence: TGTGCCAGCAGCTTAAGTAAGGGGGGACGCACCGGGGAGCTGTTTTTT. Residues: CASSLSKGGRTGELFF.

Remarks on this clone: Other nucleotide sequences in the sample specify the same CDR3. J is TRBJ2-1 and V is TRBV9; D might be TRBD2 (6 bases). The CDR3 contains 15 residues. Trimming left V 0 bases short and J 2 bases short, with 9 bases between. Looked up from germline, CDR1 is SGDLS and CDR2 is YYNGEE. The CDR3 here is CASSVGGGTYNEQFF. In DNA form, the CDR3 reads TGTGCCAGCAGCGTAGGGGGCGGGACCTACAATGAGCAGTTCTTC.

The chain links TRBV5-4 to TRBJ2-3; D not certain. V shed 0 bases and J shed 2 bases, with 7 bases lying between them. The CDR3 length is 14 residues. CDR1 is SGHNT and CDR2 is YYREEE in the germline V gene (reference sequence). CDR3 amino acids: CASSLVQYTDTQYF. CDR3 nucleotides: TGTGCCAGCAGCTTGGTACAGTACACAGATACGCAGTATTTT. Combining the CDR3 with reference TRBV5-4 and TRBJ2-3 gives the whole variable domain ETGVTQSPTHLIKTRGQQVTLRCSSQSGHNTVSWYQQALGQGPQFIFQYYREEENGRGNFPPRFSGLQFPNYSSELNVNALELDDSALYLCASSLVQYTDTQYFGPGTRLTVL.

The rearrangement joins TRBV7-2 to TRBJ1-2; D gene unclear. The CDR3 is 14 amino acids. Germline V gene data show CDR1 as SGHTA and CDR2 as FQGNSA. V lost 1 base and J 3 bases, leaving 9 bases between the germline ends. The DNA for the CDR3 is TGTGCCAGCAGCTTAGTGGAGCCCTACTATGGCTACACCTTC. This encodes CASSLVEPYYGYTF.

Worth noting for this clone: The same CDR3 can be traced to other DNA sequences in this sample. CDR3 nucleotide sequence: TGTGCCAGCAGCTTGACAGGGTCCACAGATACGCAGTATTTT. Its translation is CASSLTGSTDTQYF. This chain uses TRBV7-3 with TRBJ2-3; TRBD1 matches at 7 bases. The CDR3 length is 14 residues. Trimming cost V 3 bases and J 2 bases; bases outside gene matches: 2. Germline-derived CDR1 and CDR2 are SGHTA and FQGTGA. Looking up the rest from reference TRBV7-3 and TRBJ2-3 gives the full variable domain: GAGVSQTPSNKVTEKGKYVELRCDPISGHTALYWYRQSLGQGPEFLIYFQGTGAADDSGLPNDRFFAVRPEGSVSTLKIQRTERGDSAVYLCASSLTGSTDTQYFGPGTRLTVL.

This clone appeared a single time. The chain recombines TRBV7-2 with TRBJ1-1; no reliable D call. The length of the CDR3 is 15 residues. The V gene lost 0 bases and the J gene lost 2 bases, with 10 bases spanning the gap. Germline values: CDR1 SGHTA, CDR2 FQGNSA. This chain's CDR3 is CASSLARVPNTEAFF. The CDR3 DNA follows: TGTGCCAGCAGCTTAGCGAGGGTCCCTAACACTGAAGCTTTCTTT.

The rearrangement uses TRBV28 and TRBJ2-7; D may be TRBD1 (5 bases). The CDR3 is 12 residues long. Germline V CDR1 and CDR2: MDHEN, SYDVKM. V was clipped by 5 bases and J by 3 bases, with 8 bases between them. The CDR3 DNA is TGTGCCAGCAGTGCGGACAACTACGAGCAGTACTTC. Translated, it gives CASSADNYEQYF.

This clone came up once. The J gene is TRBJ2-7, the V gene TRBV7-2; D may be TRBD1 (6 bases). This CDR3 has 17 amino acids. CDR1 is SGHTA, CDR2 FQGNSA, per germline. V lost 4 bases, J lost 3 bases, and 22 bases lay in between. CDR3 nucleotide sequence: TGTGCCAGCAGCTCCCGCGCAGGGGACGAGGCCCTCTACGAGCAGTACTTC. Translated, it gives CASSSRAGDEALYEQYF. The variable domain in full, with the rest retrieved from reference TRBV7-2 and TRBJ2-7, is GAGVSQSPSNKVTEKGKDVELRCDPISGHTALYWYRQSLGQGLEFLIYFQGNSAPDKSGLPSDRFSAERTGGSVSTLTIQRTQQEDSAVYLCASSSRAGDEALYEQYFGPGTRLTVT.

CDR3: CASSLLTSGYEQYF. In nucleotides, the CDR3 is TGTGCCAGCAGCCTCCTAACTAGCGGCTACGAGCAGTACTTC. The chain joins TRBV13 to TRBJ2-7; 8 bases are a match to TRBD2. V dropped 5 bases and J dropped 3; count of bases not matched to a gene: 6. CDR3 length: 14 residues. CDR1 and CDR2 from the germline V gene are PRHDT and FYEKMQ (reference sequence).

In DNA form, the CDR3 reads TGCGCCAGCAGCCCGGGTCTCGGGGGAGGAAATCAGCCCCAGCATTTT. Protein: CASSPGLGGGNQPQHF. The chain uses TRBV5-1 and TRBJ1-5; perhaps TRBD1 as D (5 bases). The CDR3 extends over 16 amino acids. Germline V gene sequence: CDR1 SGHRS, CDR2 YFSETQ. V was cut by 4 bases and J by 4 bases, with 18 bases left in between.

As DNA, the CDR3 is TGTGCCAGCAGCCCCCCGGGCATTCTTATGAACACTGAAGCTTTCTTT. It codes for CASSPPGILMNTEAFF. The chain has TRBV9 and TRBJ1-1; D is unclear. The CDR3 is 16 amino acids. Germline-derived CDR1 and CDR2 are SGDLS and YYNGEE. The germline V and J ends were trimmed by 4 bases and 0 bases, with 16 bases remaining between them.

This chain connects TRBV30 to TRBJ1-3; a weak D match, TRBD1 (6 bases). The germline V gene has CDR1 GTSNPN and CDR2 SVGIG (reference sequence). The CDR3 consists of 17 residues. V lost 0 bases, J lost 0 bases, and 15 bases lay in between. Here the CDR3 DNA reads TGTGCCTGGAGTGTACTAGGGGGATGGTACTCTGGAAACACCATATATTTT. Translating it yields CAWSVLGGWYSGNTIYF. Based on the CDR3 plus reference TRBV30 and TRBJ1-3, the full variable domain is SQTIHQWPATLVQPVGSPLSLECTVEGTSNPNLYWYRQAAGRGLQLLFYSVGIGQISSEVPQNLSASRPQDRQFILSSKKLLLSDSGFYLCAWSVLGGWYSGNTIYFGEGSWLTVV.

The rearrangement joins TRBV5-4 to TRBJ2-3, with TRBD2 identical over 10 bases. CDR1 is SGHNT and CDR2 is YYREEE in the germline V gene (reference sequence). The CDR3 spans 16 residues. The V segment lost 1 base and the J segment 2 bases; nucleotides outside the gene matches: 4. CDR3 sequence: CASSLTAGGHTDTQYF. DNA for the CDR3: TGTGCCAGCAGCTTGACAGCGGGAGGGCACACAGATACGCAGTATTTT.

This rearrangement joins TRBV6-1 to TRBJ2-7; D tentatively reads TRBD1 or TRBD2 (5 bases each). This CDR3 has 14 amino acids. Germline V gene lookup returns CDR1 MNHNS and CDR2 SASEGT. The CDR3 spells CASRQWGRENVPWV. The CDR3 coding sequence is TGTGCCAGCAGGCAGTGGGGCAGGGAGAACGTCCCTTGGGTC.

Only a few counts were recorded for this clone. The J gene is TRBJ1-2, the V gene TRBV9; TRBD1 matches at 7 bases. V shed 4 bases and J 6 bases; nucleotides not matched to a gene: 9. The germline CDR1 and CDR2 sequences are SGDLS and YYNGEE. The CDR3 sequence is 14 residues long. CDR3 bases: TGTGCCAGCAGCCCCCACGGGACAGCAGATGGCTACACCTTC. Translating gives CASSPHGTADGYTF.

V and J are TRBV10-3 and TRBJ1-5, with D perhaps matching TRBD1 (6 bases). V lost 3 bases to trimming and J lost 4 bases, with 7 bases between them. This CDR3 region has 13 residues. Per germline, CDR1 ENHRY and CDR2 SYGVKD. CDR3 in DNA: TGTGCCATCAGTGATGGGACAAATCAGCCCCAGCATTTT. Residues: CAISDGTNQPQHF.

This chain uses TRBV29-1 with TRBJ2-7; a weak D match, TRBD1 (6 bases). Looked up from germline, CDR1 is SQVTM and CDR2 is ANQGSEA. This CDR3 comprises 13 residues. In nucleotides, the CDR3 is TGCAGTATCGCGGCCAGGGGTGAATACGAGCAGTACTTC. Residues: CSIAARGEYEQYF.

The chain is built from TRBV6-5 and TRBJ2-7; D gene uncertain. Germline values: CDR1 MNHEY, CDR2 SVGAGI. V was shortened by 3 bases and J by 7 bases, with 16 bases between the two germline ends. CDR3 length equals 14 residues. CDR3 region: CASSYDGPTREQYF. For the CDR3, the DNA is TGTGCCAGCAGTTATGACGGGCCTACGAGGGAGCAGTACTTC.